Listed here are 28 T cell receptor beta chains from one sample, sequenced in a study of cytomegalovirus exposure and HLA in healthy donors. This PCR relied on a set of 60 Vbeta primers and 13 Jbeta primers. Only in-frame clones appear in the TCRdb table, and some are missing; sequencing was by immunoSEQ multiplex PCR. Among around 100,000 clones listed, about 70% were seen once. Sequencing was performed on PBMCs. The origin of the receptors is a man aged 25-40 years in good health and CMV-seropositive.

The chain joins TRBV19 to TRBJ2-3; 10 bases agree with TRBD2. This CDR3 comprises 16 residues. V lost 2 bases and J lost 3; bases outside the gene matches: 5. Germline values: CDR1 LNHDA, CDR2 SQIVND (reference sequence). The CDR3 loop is CASSIKASGGTDTQYF. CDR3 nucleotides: TGTGCCAGTAGTATAAAGGCTAGCGGGGGAACAGATACGCAGTATTTT.

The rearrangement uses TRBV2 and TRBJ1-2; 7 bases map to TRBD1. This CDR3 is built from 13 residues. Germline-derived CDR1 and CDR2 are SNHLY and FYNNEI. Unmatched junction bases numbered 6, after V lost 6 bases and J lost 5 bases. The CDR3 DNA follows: TGTGCCAGCAGCCCGACAGGGAGGTATGGCTACACCTTC. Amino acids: CASSPTGRYGYTF.

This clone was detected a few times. This chain's CDR3 is CASSLVPGQGSVNTEAFF. The DNA for the CDR3 is TGTGCCAGCAGCTTAGTTCCGGGACAGGGGTCGGTGAACACTGAAGCTTTCTTT. J is TRBJ1-1 and V is TRBV7-6; 10 bases map to TRBD1. The CDR3 length is 18 residues. The J segment lost 0 bases and the V segment lost 1 base, leaving 8 bases of the junction unmatched. The germline CDR1 and CDR2 sequences are SGHVS and FNYEAQ.

For the CDR3, the DNA is TGCGCCAGCAGCCAAGATCTACGGTCACAAGAGACCCAGTACTTC. Translation gives CASSQDLRSQETQYF. J is TRBJ2-5 and V is TRBV4-1; D is undetermined. Germline V gene lookup returns CDR1 MGHRA and CDR2 YSYEKL. The CDR3 totals 15 residues. Trimming stripped 0 bases from V and 2 bases from J, with 10 bases between.

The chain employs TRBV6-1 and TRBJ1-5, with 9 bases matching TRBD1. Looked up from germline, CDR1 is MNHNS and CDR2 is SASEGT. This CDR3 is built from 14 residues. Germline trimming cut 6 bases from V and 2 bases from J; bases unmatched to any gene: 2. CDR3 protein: CASRDRGGNQPQHF. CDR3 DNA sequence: TGTGCCAGCAGGGACAGGGGAGGCAATCAGCCCCAGCATTTT.

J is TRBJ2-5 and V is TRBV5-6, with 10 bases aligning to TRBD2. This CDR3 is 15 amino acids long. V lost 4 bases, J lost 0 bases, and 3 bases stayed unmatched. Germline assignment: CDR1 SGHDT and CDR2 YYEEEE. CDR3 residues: CASSSSGGYQETQYF. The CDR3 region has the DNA TGTGCCAGCAGCAGTAGCGGGGGGTACCAAGAGACCCAGTACTTC.

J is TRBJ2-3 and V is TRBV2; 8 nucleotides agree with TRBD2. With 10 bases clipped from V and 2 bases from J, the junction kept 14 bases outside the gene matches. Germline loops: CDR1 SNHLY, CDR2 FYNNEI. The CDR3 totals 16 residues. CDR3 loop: CATNGYSGDATDTQYF. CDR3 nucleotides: TGTGCCACCAACGGGTATAGCGGGGATGCCACAGATACGCAGTATTTT.

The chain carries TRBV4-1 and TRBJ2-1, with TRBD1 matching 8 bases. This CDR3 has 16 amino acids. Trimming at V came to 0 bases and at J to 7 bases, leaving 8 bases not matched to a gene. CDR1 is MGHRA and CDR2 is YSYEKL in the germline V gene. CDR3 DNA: TGCGCCAGCAGCCAAGATCGGGGACAGGTCGATAATGAGCAGTTCTTC. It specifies CASSQDRGQVDNEQFF.

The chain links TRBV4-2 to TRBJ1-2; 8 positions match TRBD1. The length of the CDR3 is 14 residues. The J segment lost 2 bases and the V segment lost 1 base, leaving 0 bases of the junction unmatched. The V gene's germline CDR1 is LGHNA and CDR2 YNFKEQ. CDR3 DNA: TGTGCCAGCAGCCAAGGGGACAGGAACTATGGCTACACCTTC. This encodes CASSQGDRNYGYTF.

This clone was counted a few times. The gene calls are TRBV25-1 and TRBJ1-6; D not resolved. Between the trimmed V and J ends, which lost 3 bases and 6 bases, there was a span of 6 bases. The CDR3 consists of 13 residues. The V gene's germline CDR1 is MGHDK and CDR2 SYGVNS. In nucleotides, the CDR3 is TGTGCCAGCAGTGACCGGTTTAATTCACCCCTCCACTTT. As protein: CASSDRFNSPLHF.

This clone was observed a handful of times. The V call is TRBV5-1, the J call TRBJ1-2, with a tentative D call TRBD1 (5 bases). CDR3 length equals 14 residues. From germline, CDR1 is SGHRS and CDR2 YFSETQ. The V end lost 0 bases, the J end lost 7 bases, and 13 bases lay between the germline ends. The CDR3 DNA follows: TGCGCCAGCAGCTTGGGCCAGGGCTACTCTGGCTACACCTTC. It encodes CASSLGQGYSGYTF.

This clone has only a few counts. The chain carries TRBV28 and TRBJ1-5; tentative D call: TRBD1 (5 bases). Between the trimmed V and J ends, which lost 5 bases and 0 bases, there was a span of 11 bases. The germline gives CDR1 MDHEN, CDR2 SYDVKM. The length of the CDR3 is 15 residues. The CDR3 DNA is TGTGCCAGCAGTCCGGGGGGAGCTAGCAATCAGCCCCAGCATTTT. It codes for CASSPGGASNQPQHF.

As DNA, the CDR3 is TGTGCCATCAGTGCAAACTACGAGCAGTACTTC. It codes for CAISANYEQYF. The genes are TRBV10-3 and TRBJ2-7; D gene uncertain. Deletions cut 4 bases from V and 3 bases from J, with 4 bases between. This CDR3 has 11 residues. Germline CDR1 and CDR2: ENHRY and SYGVKD.

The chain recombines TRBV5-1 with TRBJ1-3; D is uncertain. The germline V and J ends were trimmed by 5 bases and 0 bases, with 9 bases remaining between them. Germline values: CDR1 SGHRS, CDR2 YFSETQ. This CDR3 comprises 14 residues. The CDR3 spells CASRNDFSGNTIYF. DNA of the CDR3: TGCGCCAGCAGGAATGACTTCTCTGGAAACACCATATATTTT. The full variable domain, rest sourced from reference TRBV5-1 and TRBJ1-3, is KAGVTQTPRYLIKTRGQQVTLSCSPISGHRSVSWYQQTPGQGLQFLFEYFSETQRNKGNFPGRFSGRQFSNSRSEMNVSTLELGDSALYLCASRNDFSGNTIYFGEGSWLTVV.

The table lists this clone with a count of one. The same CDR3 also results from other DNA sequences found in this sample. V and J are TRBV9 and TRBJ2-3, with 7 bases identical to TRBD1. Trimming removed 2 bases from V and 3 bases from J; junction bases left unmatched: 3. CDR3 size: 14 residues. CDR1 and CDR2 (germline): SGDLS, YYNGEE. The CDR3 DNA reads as TGTGCCAGCAGCGTGGTACAGGGGACAGATACGCAGTATTTT. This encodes CASSVVQGTDTQYF.

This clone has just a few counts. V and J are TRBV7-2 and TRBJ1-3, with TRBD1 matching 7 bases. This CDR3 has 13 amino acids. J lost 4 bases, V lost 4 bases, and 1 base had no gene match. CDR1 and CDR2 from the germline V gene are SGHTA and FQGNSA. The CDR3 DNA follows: TGTGCCAGCAGCTGGGGACAGGGAAACACCATATATTTT. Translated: CASSWGQGNTIYF.

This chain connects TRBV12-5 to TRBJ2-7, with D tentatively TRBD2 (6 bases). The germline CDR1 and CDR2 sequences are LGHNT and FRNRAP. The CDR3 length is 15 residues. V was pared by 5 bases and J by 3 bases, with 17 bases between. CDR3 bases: TGTGCTAGTGGTGCGAGAGAAGTGGGGGGCTACGAGCAGTACTTC. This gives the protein CASGAREVGGYEQYF.

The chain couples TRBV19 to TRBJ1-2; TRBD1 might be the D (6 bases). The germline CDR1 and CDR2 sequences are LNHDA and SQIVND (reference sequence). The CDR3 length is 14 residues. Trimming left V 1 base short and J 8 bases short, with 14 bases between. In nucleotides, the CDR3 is TGTGCCAGTAGTATAGGACAGGCTAATGCGGGCTACACCTTC. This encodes CASSIGQANAGYTF.

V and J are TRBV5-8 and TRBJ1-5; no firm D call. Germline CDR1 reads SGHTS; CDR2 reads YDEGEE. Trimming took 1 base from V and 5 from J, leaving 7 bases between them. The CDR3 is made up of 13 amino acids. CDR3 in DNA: TGTGCCAGCAGCTTGAGCTCGGATCAGCCCCAGCATTTT. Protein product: CASSLSSDQPQHF.

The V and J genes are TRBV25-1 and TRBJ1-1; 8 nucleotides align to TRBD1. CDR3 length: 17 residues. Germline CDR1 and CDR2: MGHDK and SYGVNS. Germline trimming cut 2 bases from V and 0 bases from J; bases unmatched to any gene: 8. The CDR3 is CASSERVGTGVNTEAFF. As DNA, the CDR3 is TGTGCCAGCAGTGAAAGGGTCGGGACAGGAGTGAACACTGAAGCTTTCTTT.

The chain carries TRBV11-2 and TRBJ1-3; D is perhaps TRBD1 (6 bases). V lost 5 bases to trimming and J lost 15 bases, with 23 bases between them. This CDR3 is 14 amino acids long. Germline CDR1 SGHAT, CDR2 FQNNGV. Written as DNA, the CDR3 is TGTGCCAGCAGCCTAGGTCTTACGGAAACAGGGAGATATTTT. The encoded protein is CASSLGLTETGRYF.

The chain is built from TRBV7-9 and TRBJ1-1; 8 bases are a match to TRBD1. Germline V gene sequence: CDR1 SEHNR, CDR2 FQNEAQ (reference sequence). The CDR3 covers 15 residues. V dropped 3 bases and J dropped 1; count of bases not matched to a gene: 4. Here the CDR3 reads CASSLAGQGNTEAFF. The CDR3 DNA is TGTGCCAGCAGCTTGGCCGGACAGGGGAACACTGAAGCTTTCTTT. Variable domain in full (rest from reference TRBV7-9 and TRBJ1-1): DTGVSQNPRHKITKRGQNVTFRCDPISEHNRLYWYRQTLGQGPEFLTYFQNEAQLEKSRLLSDRFSAERPKGSFSTLEIQRTEQGDSAMYLCASSLAGQGNTEAFFGQGTRLTVV.

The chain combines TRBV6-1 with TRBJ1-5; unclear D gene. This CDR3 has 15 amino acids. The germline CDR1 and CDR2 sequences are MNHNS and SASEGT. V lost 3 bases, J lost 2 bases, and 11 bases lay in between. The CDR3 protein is CASSDRGFGNQPQHF. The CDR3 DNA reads TGTGCCAGCAGTGATCGGGGTTTTGGCAATCAGCCCCAGCATTTT.

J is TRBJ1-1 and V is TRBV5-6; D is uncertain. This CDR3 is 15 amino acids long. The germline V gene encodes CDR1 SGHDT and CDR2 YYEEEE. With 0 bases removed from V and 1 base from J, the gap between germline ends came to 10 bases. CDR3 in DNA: TGTGCCAGCAGCTTGGTACGGGTCGGGAACACTGAAGCTTTCTTT. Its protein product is CASSLVRVGNTEAFF.

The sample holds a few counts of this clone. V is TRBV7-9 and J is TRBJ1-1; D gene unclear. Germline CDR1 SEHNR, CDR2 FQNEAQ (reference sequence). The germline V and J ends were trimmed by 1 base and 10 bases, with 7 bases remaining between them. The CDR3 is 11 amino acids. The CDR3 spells CASSLGGAAFF. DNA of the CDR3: TGTGCCAGCAGCTTAGGGGGAGCAGCTTTCTTT.

CDR3 amino acids: CSVAGGAGLNNEQFF. CDR3 DNA: TGCAGCGTTGCGGGGGGGGCAGGGTTGAACAATGAGCAGTTCTTC. J is TRBJ2-1 and V is TRBV29-1, with 8 bases aligning to TRBD2. This CDR3 comprises 15 residues. Germline V lookup: CDR1 SQVTM, CDR2 ANQGSEA. Trimming at V came to 4 bases and at J to 5 bases, leaving 10 bases not matched to a gene.

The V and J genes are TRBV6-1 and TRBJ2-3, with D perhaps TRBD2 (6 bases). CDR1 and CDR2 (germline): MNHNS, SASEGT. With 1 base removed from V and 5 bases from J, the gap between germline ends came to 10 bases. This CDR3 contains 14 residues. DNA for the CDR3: TGTGCCAGCAGTGAAGGGCCCGGGAGAGATACGCAGTATTTT. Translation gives CASSEGPGRDTQYF.

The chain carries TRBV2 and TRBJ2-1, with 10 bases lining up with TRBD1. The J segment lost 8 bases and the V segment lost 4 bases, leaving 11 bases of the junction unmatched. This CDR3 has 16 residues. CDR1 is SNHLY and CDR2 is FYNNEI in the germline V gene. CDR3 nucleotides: TGTGCCAGCAGTGCCCACCGGGACAGGGGAGTTTATGAGCAGTTCTTC. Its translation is CASSAHRDRGVYEQFF. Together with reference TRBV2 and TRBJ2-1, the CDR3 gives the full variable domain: EPEVTQTPSHQVTQMGQEVILRCVPISNHLYFYWYRQILGQKVEFLVSFYNNEISEKSEIFDDQFSVERPDGSNFTLKIRSTKLEDSAMYFCASSAHRDRGVYEQFFGPGTRLTVL.